The source of this T cell receptor (beta chain) is a study of cytomegalovirus exposure and HLA in healthy donors. This clone was counted once. Its antigen is currently unknown. With V trimmed by 2 bases and J by 5 bases, 7 bases remained unmatched. This CDR3 has 15 amino acids. Germline loops: CDR1 MNHEY, CDR2 SVGAGI. The PCR used 60 Vbeta and 13 Jbeta primers. The method was immunoSEQ multiplex PCR; TCRdb's version includes in-frame clones alone and lacks a portion of them. The sample comprises about 200,000 clones, approximately 78% of which are singletons, and 1.7% rests with the top ten. Study-level results: Later analysis demonstrated an association between a missense DCLRE1C variant and TCR beta V- and J-gene trimming. As a later analysis showed, several of the most significant clusters appeared to be linked to common viral pathogens. Within an earlier analysis, most TCR beta V segments proved productive either about 90% or about 30% of the time. The listing of roughly 160 TCR beta chains classed them as cytomegalovirus-associated.

Sequences were obtained from PBMCs. The chain couples TRBV6-5 to TRBJ2-3, with TRBD2 matching 7 bases. The sequence came from a woman aged 18 to 35 in good health and CMV-seronegative. CDR3 nucleotides: TGTGCCAGCAGTTACCGATGGGAGGGTGGAGATACGCAGTATTTT. It translates to CASSYRWEGGDTQYF.